One and the same sample provided the 27 T cell receptor beta chains below, sequenced in a study of cytomegalovirus exposure and HLA in healthy donors. Primers for the PCR totalled 60 Vbeta and 13 Jbeta. Only in-frame clones appear in the TCRdb table, and some are missing; sequencing was by immunoSEQ multiplex PCR. In the table there are 150,000 to 200,000 clones, roughly 80% of which are singletons. Sequencing input: PBMCs. These receptors were obtained from a man aged 45-65 years in good health and CMV-seropositive.

This clone was picked up one time. This chain connects TRBV29-1 to TRBJ2-2; no reliable D call. The CDR3 loop spans 13 amino acids. In germline, CDR1 is SQVTM, CDR2 ANQGSEA. The V end lost 5 bases, the J end lost 0 bases, and 7 bases lay between the germline ends. CDR3 in amino acids: CSVPSTNTGELFF. The CDR3 DNA reads as TGCAGCGTTCCCAGTACGAACACCGGGGAGCTGTTTTTT.

The rearrangement joins TRBV19 to TRBJ2-7; 8 nucleotides align to TRBD2. Germline lookup yields CDR1 LNHDA and CDR2 SQIVND (reference sequence). The CDR3 extends over 15 amino acids. After removal of 5 bases from V and 4 bases from J, the junction contained 10 bases not matched to a gene. CDR3 loop: CASSPRLATEYEQYF. CDR3 nucleotide sequence: TGTGCCAGTAGTCCTAGACTAGCGACTGAATACGAGCAGTACTTC.

This clone was detected only once. J is TRBJ2-7 and V is TRBV6-1; a possible D gene is TRBD2 (6 bases). The germline CDR1 and CDR2 sequences are MNHNS and SASEGT. Trimming took off 5 bases at V and 3 bases at J, with 17 bases between the two ends. There are 15 residues in the CDR3. The CDR3 loop is CASSLQRALNYEQYF. CDR3 in DNA: TGTGCCAGCAGTTTACAGCGGGCGCTTAACTACGAGCAGTACTTC.

The chain couples TRBV5-1 to TRBJ2-6, with D unresolved. The CDR3 runs to 15 residues. V was cut by 1 base and J by 0 bases, with 5 bases left in between. Per the germline V gene, CDR1 is SGHRS and CDR2 is YFSETQ. The CDR3 nucleotides read TGCGCCAGCAGCTTGTCCCGCTCTGGGGCCAACGTCCTGACTTTC. It specifies CASSLSRSGANVLTF.

The genes are TRBV28 and TRBJ2-2, with 8 bases matching TRBD1. Germline V gives CDR1 MDHEN, CDR2 SYDVKM. The CDR3 is 15 amino acids. V lost 5 bases and J lost 4; bases outside the gene matches: 6. DNA for the CDR3: TGTGCCAGCAGTGCAGGGGGCCAAAGCACCGGGGAGCTGTTTTTT. Its protein product is CASSAGGQSTGELFF. Based on the CDR3 plus reference TRBV28 and TRBJ2-2, the full variable domain is DVKVTQSSRYLVKRTGEKVFLECVQDMDHENMFWYRQDPGLGLRLIYFSYDVKMKEKGDIPEGYSVSREKKERFSLILESASTNQTSMYLCASSAGGQSTGELFFGEGSRLTVL.

The J gene is TRBJ2-2, the V gene TRBV11-3; TRBD1 matches at 8 bases. The CDR3 totals 16 residues. The trim removed 5 bases at V and 6 bases at J, leaving 11 bases unmatched. Germline assignment: CDR1 SGHNT and CDR2 YENEEA. The CDR3 nucleotides read TGTGCCAGCAGCCCAGGACAGGGACAGAGTGCCGGGGAGCTGTTTTTT. This translates into CASSPGQGQSAGELFF.

The CDR3: CASSGTGEGYTF. DNA of the CDR3: TGTGCCAGCAGTGGTACAGGGGAAGGCTACACCTTC. The chain joins TRBV2 to TRBJ1-2, with 7 positions matching TRBD1. The CDR3 consists of 12 residues. Germline V CDR1 and CDR2: SNHLY, FYNNEI. The junction had 4 bases not matched to a gene; V was cut back by 4 bases and J by 8 bases.

In this sample, this clone turned up a few times. This sequence joins TRBV18 and TRBJ2-1, with D perhaps TRBD1 (6 bases). The germline V gene encodes CDR1 KGHSH and CDR2 LQKENI. Trimming shortened V by 4 bases and J by 3 bases, and 10 bases separated the two germline ends. This CDR3 has 14 amino acids. DNA of the CDR3: TGTGCCAGCTCACTCCAGGACAGCTACAATGAGCAGTTCTTC. Translation: CASSLQDSYNEQFF.

Remarks on this clone: The junction shows a germline mismatch at one end, possibly a read error. V usage is TRBV7-7 and J usage is TRBJ2-5, with 8 positions matching TRBD2. Per the germline V gene, CDR1 is SSHAT and CDR2 is FNYEAQ (reference sequence). This CDR3 is built from 14 residues. CDR3 DNA: TGTGCTAGCAGCCCCCGGCCGGGGGGGGAGACCCAGTACTTC. Encoded protein: CASSPRPGGETQYF.

This clone was found once. CDR3 coding DNA: TGTGCCAGCAGCCAAGTTCAAGCGGTCCTCCAAAGCTCCACAGATACGCAGTATTTT. Translation: CASSQVQAVLQSSTDTQYF. The chain is built from TRBV14 and TRBJ2-3; D is possibly TRBD2 (5 bases). The CDR3 spans 19 residues. CDR1 is SGHDN and CDR2 is FVKESK in the germline V gene. Deletions cut 1 base from V and 2 bases from J, with 22 bases between.

The rearrangement joins TRBV7-6 to TRBJ2-2; no clear D. The germline V gene encodes CDR1 SGHVS and CDR2 FNYEAQ. The CDR3 consists of 15 residues. The V and J ends lost 1 base and 0 bases respectively, with 6 bases between them. In DNA form, the CDR3 reads TGTGCCAGCAGCTTAGATGGCACGAACACCGGGGAGCTGTTTTTT. Amino acid sequence: CASSLDGTNTGELFF.

The chain recombines TRBV2 with TRBJ1-2; D call uncertain. Trimming left V 7 bases short and J 4 bases short, with 25 bases between. The CDR3 has 17 residues. Germline V gives CDR1 SNHLY, CDR2 FYNNEI. The CDR3 loop is CASKSFPGIDDLYGYTF. CDR3 nucleotide sequence: TGTGCCAGCAAATCCTTTCCCGGGATAGATGACCTCTATGGCTACACCTTC. The variable domain in full, completed from reference TRBV2 and TRBJ1-2, reads EPEVTQTPSHQVTQMGQEVILRCVPISNHLYFYWYRQILGQKVEFLVSFYNNEISEKSEIFDDQFSVERPDGSNFTLKIRSTKLEDSAMYFCASKSFPGIDDLYGYTFGSGTRLTVV.

This sequence joins TRBV5-4 and TRBJ2-2; 7 bases fit TRBD1. Per germline, CDR1 SGHNT and CDR2 YYREEE (reference sequence). V lost 0 bases to trimming and J lost 6 bases; unmatched junction nucleotides: 5. This CDR3 region has 15 residues. For the CDR3, the DNA is TGTGCCAGCAGCTTGGAGGGGGCCGTATCCGGGGAGCTGTTTTTT. Protein: CASSLEGAVSGELFF.

This sequence joins TRBV25-1 and TRBJ1-3; D gene uncertain. This CDR3 is 15 amino acids long. Germline CDR1 is MGHDK and CDR2 is SYGVNS. The germline V and J ends were trimmed by 2 bases and 5 bases, with 13 bases remaining between them. The CDR3 region is CASSETKTGRNTIYF. CDR3 bases: TGTGCCAGCAGTGAAACTAAGACCGGTAGAAACACCATATATTTT.

This chain joins TRBV7-9 and TRBJ1-4; D not resolved. V dropped 2 bases and J dropped 6 bases, with 13 bases sitting between them. Germline V CDR1 and CDR2: SEHNR, FQNEAQ (reference sequence). The CDR3 is 15 amino acids. CDR3 region: CASSLFRRKDEKLFF. In DNA form, the CDR3 reads TGTGCCAGCAGCTTATTTAGGCGGAAGGATGAAAAACTGTTTTTT. The whole variable domain, filled in from reference TRBV7-9 and TRBJ1-4, reads DTGVSQNPRHKITKRGQNVTFRCDPISEHNRLYWYRQTLGQGPEFLTYFQNEAQLEKSRLLSDRFSAERPKGSFSTLEIQRTEQGDSAMYLCASSLFRRKDEKLFFGSGTQLSVL.

CDR3 in amino acids: CSVGDRGRSYGYTF. The CDR3 coding sequence is TGCAGCGTTGGCGACAGGGGGCGTAGCTATGGCTACACCTTC. The chain uses TRBV29-1 and TRBJ1-2; 10 bases align to TRBD1. Germline V lookup: CDR1 SQVTM, CDR2 ANQGSEA. Trimming at V came to 4 bases and at J to 4 bases, leaving 6 bases not matched to a gene. This CDR3 has 14 amino acids.

This chain connects TRBV30 to TRBJ2-3; 8 nucleotides match TRBD1. V shed 5 bases and J 0 bases; nucleotides not matched to a gene: 4. Looked up from germline, CDR1 is GTSNPN and CDR2 is SVGIG (reference sequence). This CDR3 has 14 amino acids. This CDR3 is CAWGQGLSTDTQYF. Written as DNA, the CDR3 is TGTGCCTGGGGACAGGGCCTTAGCACAGATACGCAGTATTTT.

The chain recombines TRBV6-5 with TRBJ1-1; possibly TRBD1 for D (5 bases). V was cut by 8 bases and J by 5 bases, with 21 bases left in between. Germline V lookup: CDR1 MNHEY, CDR2 SVGAGI. The CDR3 is 15 residues long. CDR3 in DNA: TGTGCCAGCTCTCTAGCGGGGGGGGAGGTAACTGAAGCTTTCTTT. Protein sequence: CASSLAGGEVTEAFF.

This clone was found a few times. The V call is TRBV28, the J call TRBJ2-2, with no clear D. V lost 2 bases to trimming and J lost 1 base, with 5 bases between them. The CDR3 contains 14 residues. The germline V gene encodes CDR1 MDHEN and CDR2 SYDVKM. The CDR3 bases are TGTGCCAGCAGTTTAACTGTGAACACCGGGGAGCTGTTTTTT. Amino acids: CASSLTVNTGELFF.

The chain joins TRBV7-2 to TRBJ2-5; 8 positions agree with TRBD1. CDR3 length: 13 amino acids. The germline V gene has CDR1 SGHTA and CDR2 FQGNSA. V lost 3 bases and J lost 5; bases outside the gene matches: 2. In DNA, the CDR3 is TGTGCCAGCAGCTTTGACAGGGGTGAGACCCAGTACTTC. Amino acids: CASSFDRGETQYF.

This clone was recorded a few times. This chain joins TRBV4-1 and TRBJ2-7; TRBD1 matches 7 bases. Germline-derived CDR1 and CDR2 are MGHRA and YSYEKL. This CDR3 contains 16 residues. Losses at the gene ends were 3 bases for V and 0 bases for J; bases not matched to a gene: 8. As DNA, the CDR3 is TGCGCCAGCAGCCAGCAAGCTCGGGACAGCTCCTACGAGCAGTACTTC. Encoded protein: CASSQQARDSSYEQYF.

This rearrangement joins TRBV5-6 to TRBJ2-5, with a tentative D call TRBD1 (5 bases). Trimming stripped 0 bases from V and 3 bases from J, with 6 bases between. CDR3 length: 13 residues. CDR1 and CDR2 from the germline V gene are SGHDT and YYEEEE. The CDR3 nucleotides are TGTGCCAGCAGCTTGGCCAGGGAAGAGACCCAGTACTTC. Translated: CASSLAREETQYF.

The chain employs TRBV21-1 and TRBJ2-3; the table assigns TRBD1, which was not confirmed against the DNA. TRBV21-1 is a recognized pseudogene. This CDR3 region has 16 residues. Here the CDR3 reads CASSTEDREKEHTQYF. The DNA of the CDR3 is TGTGCCAGCAGCACTGAGGACAGGGAAAAGGAGCATACGCAGTATTTT.

This clone was counted once. V gene TRBV5-1 combines with J gene TRBJ2-1; D ambiguous. This CDR3 contains 15 residues. V was shortened by 0 bases and J by 3 bases, with 10 bases between the two germline ends. Looked up from germline, CDR1 is SGHRS and CDR2 is YFSETQ. The CDR3 region has the DNA TGCGCCAGCAGCTTGGATCAGTCCAACTACAATGAGCAGTTCTTC. Amino acids: CASSLDQSNYNEQFF.

V usage is TRBV27 and J usage is TRBJ2-5; TRBD1 aligns across 9 bases. The V and J ends lost 4 bases and 2 bases, in that order; junction bases with no gene match: 2. CDR3 size: 14 residues. CDR1 and CDR2 from the germline V gene are MNHEY and SMNVEV (reference sequence). CDR3: CASSSGQGQETQYF. In nucleotides, the CDR3 is TGTGCCAGCAGTTCTGGACAGGGGCAAGAGACCCAGTACTTC.

J is TRBJ1-2 and V is TRBV6-5; the match to TRBD1 covers 9 bases. CDR3 length: 13 amino acids. Germline V lookup: CDR1 MNHEY, CDR2 SVGAGI. Trimming at V came to 5 bases and at J to 9 bases, leaving 7 bases not matched to a gene. CDR3 amino acids: CASSTPGQGSYTF. In nucleotides, the CDR3 is TGTGCCAGCAGTACGCCGGGACAGGGAAGCTACACCTTC.

The rearrangement links TRBV5-4 to TRBJ2-2; 9 nucleotides match TRBD2. Germline V gives CDR1 SGHNT, CDR2 YYREEE (reference sequence). V shed 2 bases, J shed 2 bases, and the junction held 7 bases outside the gene matches. CDR3 length: 17 residues. As DNA, the CDR3 is TGTGCCAGCAGCTTTGGCGGGGGGGCGGAAAACACCGGGGAGCTGTTTTTT. Translation gives CASSFGGGAENTGELFF.